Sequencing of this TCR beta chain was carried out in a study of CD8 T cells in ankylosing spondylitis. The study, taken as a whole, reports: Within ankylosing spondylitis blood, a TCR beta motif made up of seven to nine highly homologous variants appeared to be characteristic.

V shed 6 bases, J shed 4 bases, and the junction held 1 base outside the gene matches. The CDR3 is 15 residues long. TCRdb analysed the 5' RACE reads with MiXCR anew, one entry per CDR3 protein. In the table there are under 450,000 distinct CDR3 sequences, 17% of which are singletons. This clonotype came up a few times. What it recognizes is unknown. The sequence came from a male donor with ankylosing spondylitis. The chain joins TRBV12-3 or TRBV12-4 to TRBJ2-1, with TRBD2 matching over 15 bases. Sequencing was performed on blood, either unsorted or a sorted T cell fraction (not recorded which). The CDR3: CASRGTSGGYNEQFF. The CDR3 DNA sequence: TGTGCCAGCAGGGGGACTAGCGGGGGGTACAATGAGCAGTTCTTC.